The sequence of this TCR beta chain was determined in a study of blood T cell repertoires in COVID-19. Study-wide context: Sources were T cells, B-cell-depleted T cells, or PBMCs; the material itself was cDNA or gDNA.

Measured with immunoSEQ multiplex PCR; TCRdb has only the in-frame clones, and not every one. Of tens of thousands of clones in the sample, 65% to 90% are singletons; the top ten hold around 1.2%. Germline CDR1 SGHTA, CDR2 FQGTGA. The V gene end was trimmed by 5 bases and the J gene end by 7 bases; junction bases not matched to a gene: 7. The CDR3 contains 14 residues. Sequencing was carried out using peripheral blood. This TCR derives from a man between 35 and 55 years old with acute or convalescent COVID-19. The rearrangement links TRBV7-3 to TRBJ2-7; 11 bases align to TRBD2. The DNA for the CDR3 is TGTGCCAGCAGCATTAGCGGGGGGGCCGAAGAGCAGTACTTC. Its protein is CASSISGGAEEQYF.